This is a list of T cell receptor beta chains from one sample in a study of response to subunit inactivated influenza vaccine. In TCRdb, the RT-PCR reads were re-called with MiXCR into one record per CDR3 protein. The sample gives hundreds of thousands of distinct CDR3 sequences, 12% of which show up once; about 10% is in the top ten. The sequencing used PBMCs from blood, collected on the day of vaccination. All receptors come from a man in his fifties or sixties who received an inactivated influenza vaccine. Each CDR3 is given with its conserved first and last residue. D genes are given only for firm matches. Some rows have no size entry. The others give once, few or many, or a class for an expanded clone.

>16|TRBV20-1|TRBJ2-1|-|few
CSADVCKTNTYNEQFF
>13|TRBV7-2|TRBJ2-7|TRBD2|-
CASSTGLALEQYF
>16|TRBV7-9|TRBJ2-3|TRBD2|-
CASSSSRRLAGGSQYF
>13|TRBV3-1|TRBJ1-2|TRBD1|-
CASSHRTGYGYTF
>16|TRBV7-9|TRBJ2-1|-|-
CASSPTLRSSYNEQFF
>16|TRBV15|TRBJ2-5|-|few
CATSRDLWIGAETQYF
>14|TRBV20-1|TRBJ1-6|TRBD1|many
CSAASQGEGSPLHF
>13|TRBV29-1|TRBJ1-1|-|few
CSVRIDMNTEAFF
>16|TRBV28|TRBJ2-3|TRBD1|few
CASSFRGTGGVGTQYF
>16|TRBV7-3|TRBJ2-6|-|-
CASTKTGQSGANVLTF
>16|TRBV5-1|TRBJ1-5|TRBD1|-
CASSLAGTGDGQPQHF
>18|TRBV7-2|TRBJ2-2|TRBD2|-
CASCLLAGGSGGTGELFF
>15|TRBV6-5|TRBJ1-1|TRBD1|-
CASSYSTSGGTEAFF
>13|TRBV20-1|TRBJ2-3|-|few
CSARKGTTDTQYF
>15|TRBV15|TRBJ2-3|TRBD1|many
CATSRGQGASDTQYF
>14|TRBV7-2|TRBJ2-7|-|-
CASSLRPNPSEQYF
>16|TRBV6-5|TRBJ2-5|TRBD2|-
CASSYSLAGAQETQYF
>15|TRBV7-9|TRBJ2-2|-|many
CASSFSRLNTGELFF
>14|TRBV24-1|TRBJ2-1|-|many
CATSDPTANNEQFF
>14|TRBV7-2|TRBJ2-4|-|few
CASSAAAGLDIQYF
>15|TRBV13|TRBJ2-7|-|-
CASSLGQGPNYEQYF
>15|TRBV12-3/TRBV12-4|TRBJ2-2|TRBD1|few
CASTRTGAVTGELFF
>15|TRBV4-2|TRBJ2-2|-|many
CASSQAYPNTGELFF
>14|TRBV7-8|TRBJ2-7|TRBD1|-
CASSSRDRVYEQYF
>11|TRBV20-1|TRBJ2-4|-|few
CSEVAQNIQYF
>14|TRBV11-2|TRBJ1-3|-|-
CASSQTGTGNTIYF
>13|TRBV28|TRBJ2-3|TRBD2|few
CASSLSGTRERYF
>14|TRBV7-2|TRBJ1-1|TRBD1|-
CASSLGTGFTEAFF
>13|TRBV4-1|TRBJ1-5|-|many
CASSHSGVRPQHF
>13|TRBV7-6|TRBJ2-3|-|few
CASSLGHVDTQYF
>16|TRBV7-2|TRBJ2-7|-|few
CASSQGSGGSSYEQYF
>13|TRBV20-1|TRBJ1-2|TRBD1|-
CSASAQGDYGYTF
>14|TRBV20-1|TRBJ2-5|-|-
CSARDSTGVETQYF
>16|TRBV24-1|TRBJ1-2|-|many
CATSDGSPSANYGYTF
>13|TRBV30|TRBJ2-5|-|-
CAWRWGTQETQYF
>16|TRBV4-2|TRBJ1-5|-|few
CASSQEAYNSNQPQHF
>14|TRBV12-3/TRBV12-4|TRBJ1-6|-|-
CASSAGTHNSPLHF